This T cell receptor (beta chain) was recovered during a study of T-cell reconstitution after alpha-beta-depleted transplantation in children. Broader study findings: Surviving recipient T cells and thymic progenitors underlay high day-60 TCRbeta diversity in some patients. By about two months after transplant, alpha-beta T cells reportedly arose from several hundred graft clones that had expanded.

Ten or more counts support this clonotype. Antigen: not known. From germline, CDR1 is DFQATT and CDR2 SNEGSKA (reference sequence). V lost 2 bases, J lost 4 bases, and 11 bases lay in between. CDR3 size: 13 residues. Preparing the TCRbeta library involved the use of unique molecular identifiers. TCRdb analysed the PCR reads with MiXCR anew, one entry per CDR3 protein. The sample shows 55,000 to 70,000 distinct CDR3 sequences, approximately 10% of them seen only once. The sequences come from PBMCs, collected before TCRalphabeta/CD19-depleted stem cell transplant. This receptor was identified in a boy between 10 and 17 years old with acute myeloid leukemia, due to receive a stem cell transplant. The rearrangement uses TRBV20-1 and TRBJ2-5; D gene uncertain. Here the CDR3 DNA reads TGCAGTGCTAGACAGGACGGTGGAGAGACCCAGTACTTC. Translated, it gives CSARQDGGETQYF.